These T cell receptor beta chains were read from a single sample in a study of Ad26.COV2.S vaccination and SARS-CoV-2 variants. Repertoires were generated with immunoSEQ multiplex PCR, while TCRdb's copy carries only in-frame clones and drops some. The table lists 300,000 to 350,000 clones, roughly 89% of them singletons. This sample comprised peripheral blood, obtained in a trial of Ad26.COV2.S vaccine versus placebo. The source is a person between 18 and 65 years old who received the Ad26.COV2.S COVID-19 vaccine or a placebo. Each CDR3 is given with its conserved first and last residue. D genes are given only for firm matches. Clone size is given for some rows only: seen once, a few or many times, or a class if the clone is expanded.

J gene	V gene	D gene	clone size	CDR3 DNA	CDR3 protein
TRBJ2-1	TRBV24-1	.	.	TGTGCCACCAGTGATTTAGCGGGTTCGTCCTACAATGAGCAGTTCTTC	CATSDLAGSSYNEQFF
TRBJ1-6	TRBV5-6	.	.	TGTGCCAGCAGCATACCCGGGGATTATAATTCACCCCTCCACTTT	CASSIPGDYNSPLHF
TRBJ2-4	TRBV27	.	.	TGTGCCAGCAGTTTCTACCCATTCAAACAGGGAGACTCCAAAAACATTCAGTACTTC	CASSFYPFKQGDSKNIQYF
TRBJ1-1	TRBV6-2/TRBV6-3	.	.	TGTGCCAGCAGTTTCGGACGCGGCACTGAAGCTTTCTTT	CASSFGRGTEAFF
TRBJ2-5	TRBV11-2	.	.	TGTGCCAGCAGCTTAGTTCCCGGAAGGGAGATGGAGACCCAGTACTTC	CASSLVPGREMETQYF
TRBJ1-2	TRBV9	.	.	TGTGCCAGCAGTGCGAATGACTATGGCTACACCTTC	CASSANDYGYTF
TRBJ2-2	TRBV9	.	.	TGTGCCAGCAGCGTAGACCGGGCAGTGAACACCGGGGAGCTGTTTTTT	CASSVDRAVNTGELFF
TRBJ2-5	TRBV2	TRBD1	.	TGTGCCAGCAGTGTGGACAGGGAACAAGAGACCCAGTACTTC	CASSVDREQETQYF
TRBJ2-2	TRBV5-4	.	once	TGTGCCAGCAGCTTGGAGGGTTCGAGGAACACCGGGGAGCTGTTTTTT	CASSLEGSRNTGELFF
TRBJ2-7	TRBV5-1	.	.	TGCGCCAGCAGCTTGGGGGCAGGCTACGAGCAGTACTTC	CASSLGAGYEQYF
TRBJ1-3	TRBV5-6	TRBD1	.	TGTGCCAGCACCCGACAGGGATCGAACACCATATATTTT	CASTRQGSNTIYF
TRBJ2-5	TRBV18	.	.	TGTGCCAGCTCACCCCTGGCGGGACACCAGCAAGAGACCCAGTACTTC	CASSPLAGHQQETQYF
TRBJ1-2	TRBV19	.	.	TGTGCCAGTAGTGTGCCCCGGTCCAGGGCCCATGGCTACACCTTC	CASSVPRSRAHGYTF
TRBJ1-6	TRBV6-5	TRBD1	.	TGTGCCAGCCGAAATTGGGGGACAGGGGGAGCGCCCCTCCACTTT	CASRNWGTGGAPLHF
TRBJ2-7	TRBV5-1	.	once	TGCGCCAGCAGCTCGGGACGTGCCTACGAGCAGTACTTC	CASSSGRAYEQYF
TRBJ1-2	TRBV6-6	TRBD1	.	TGTGCCAGCAGCCGACAGGGGACTGCACTCTATGGCTACACCTTC	CASSRQGTALYGYTF
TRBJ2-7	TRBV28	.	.	TGTGCCAGCAGTTTAGGTGCATTTCTTCTCGAGCAGTACTTC	CASSLGAFLLEQYF
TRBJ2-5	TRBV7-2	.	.	TGTGCCAGCAGCCCGACGCCACGGCGCGAGACCCAGTACTTC	CASSPTPRRETQYF
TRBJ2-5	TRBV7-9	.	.	TGTGCCAGCAGCTTAGCAGGGGCGGCAGAGACCCAGTACTTC	CASSLAGAAETQYF
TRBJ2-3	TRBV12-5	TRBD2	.	TGTGCTAGTGGCTCTAGCGGGAGCACAGATACGCAGTATTTT	CASGSSGSTDTQYF
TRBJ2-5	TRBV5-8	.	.	TGTGCCAGCAGCCCTGGGGGACGGATCCAAGAGACCCAGTACTTC	CASSPGGRIQETQYF
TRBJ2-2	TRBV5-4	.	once	TGTGCCAGCAGCTTGTTTCAAGGAAACACCGGGGAGCTGTTTTTT	CASSLFQGNTGELFF
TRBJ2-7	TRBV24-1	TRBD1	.	TGTGCCACCAGTGAAGGGGACAGCTCCTACGAGCAGTACTTC	CATSEGDSSYEQYF
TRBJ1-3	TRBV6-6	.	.	TGTGCCAGCAGTCATCAGCGGCGGGGGGCGTACGGAAACACCATATATTTT	CASSHQRRGAYGNTIYF